This T cell receptor beta chain derives from a study of identical twins. The study, taken as a whole, reports: Where beta out-of-frame sequences were concerned, excess twin sharing was weaker.

A universal primer site was incorporated via template switching, and the cDNA contained unique molecular identifiers. TCRdb re-analysed the 5' RACE reads in MiXCR, keeping a single row per CDR3 protein. The sample records about 530,000 distinct CDR3 sequences, 15% being singletons. Looked up from germline, CDR1 is LNHDA and CDR2 is SQIVND (reference sequence). The CDR3 is 13 amino acids. V shed 5 bases, J shed 5 bases, and the junction held 5 bases outside the gene matches. A word on this clonotype: Antigen: not known.

This sample was shared with a second study, whose subject was yellow fever vaccine responses in identical twins.

The sequenced material came from CD4+ T cells sorted from blood. The source of this sequence is a woman between 18 and 29 years old in good health. The chain employs TRBV19 and TRBJ2-5; the match to TRBD2 covers 7 bases. The CDR3: CASSRLAGETQYF. In nucleotides, the CDR3 is TGTGCCAGTAGTCGACTAGCCGGGGAGACCCAGTACTTC. Complete variable domain (other parts from reference TRBV19 and TRBJ2-5): DGGITQSPKYLFRKEGQNVTLSCEQNLNHDAMYWYRQDPGQGLRLIYYSQIVNDFQKGDIAEGYSVSREKKESFPLTVTSAQKNPTAFYLCASSRLAGETQYFGPGTRLLVL.